This T cell receptor beta chain was sequenced during a study of cytomegalovirus exposure and HLA in healthy donors. V was trimmed by 1 base and J by 3 bases, leaving 13 bases between them. The CDR3 length is 15 residues. From germline, CDR1 is SGHTA and CDR2 FQGNSA. Vbeta (60) and Jbeta (13) primers were used in the PCR. This table comes from immunoSEQ multiplex PCR, and its TCRdb copy is limited to in-frame clones, with some not included. The sample contains over 150,000 clones, 70% to 90% of which appear only once. Donors showed nominal health when sampled, although they likely had unrecorded immune exposures.

The sequenced sample consisted of PBMCs. This rearrangement joins TRBV7-2 to TRBJ2-7; D might be TRBD1 (6 bases). The receptor comes from a girl aged 5 to 17 in good health and CMV-seropositive. CDR3 region: CASSLGAGASYEQYF. CDR3 DNA: TGTGCCAGCAGCTTAGGTGCAGGGGCGAGCTACGAGCAGTACTTC.